This T cell receptor beta chain was retrieved from a study of human T cells and chemical hapten exposure. Overall study: Per-sample TCR yields varied mainly from small pooled library volume differences. Study-level findings and limits: Following DPC sensitization, TCRs present above 1 in 1000 frequency showed no change.

Unseparated into fractions, whole blood served as the source from which total RNA was extracted. The CDR3 runs 14 residues. Germline CDR1 SGHVS, CDR2 FQNEAQ. V was trimmed by 3 bases and J by 2 bases, leaving 8 bases between them. What the library attached to individual cDNA molecules were unique molecular identifiers. In the study's own analysis: From roughly 23,000 to 700,000 TCRs were found per sample, with a median of around 100,000. One entry per CDR3 protein, called by TCRdb with MiXCR from the 5' RACE reads. These V and J calls are TCRdb output, not the study's own analysis. The sample records 150,000 or so distinct CDR3 sequences, around 4.1% being singletons. The table lists this clonotype with many counts. What it binds is not known.

The receptor's source is a female donor in good health. The chain joins TRBV7-8 to TRBJ1-3; tentative D call: TRBD1 (6 bases). The CDR3 bases are TGTGCCAGCAGCTTTGCAGGGGCTGGAAACACCATATATTTT. It encodes CASSFAGAGNTIYF.